The subject of this entry is one T cell receptor (beta chain). This clone was observed a single time. Its target antigen remains unknown. Qualities for individual bases were not recorded, and no much larger clone is one base off. This record comes from a study of blood T cell repertoires in COVID-19 (dated by TCRdb to 2019 to 2021). Context from the whole study: Samples covering the acute and convalescent phases of COVID-19 were provided by collaborators in the United States, Italy and Spain. A freely available public database, intended as a resource for researchers studying the immune response to SARS-CoV-2, is where the repertoires were released. Deeply sampled blood TCRbeta repertoires from subjects exposed to, actively infected with, or recovered from COVID-19 were included in the dataset. Samples came from the ongoing ImmuneRACE study (first 160 participants) plus 1,254 subjects from 6 global collaborators. A de-identified subject ID, COVID-19 status, age in years and sex were almost always included in the sample metadata. The material from the prospective study consisted of cDNA or gDNA derived from T cells, B-cell-depleted T cells, or PBMCs. Where available, HLA class I and class II types were obtained from metadata supplied by the sample provider rather than from assay-based typing.

The collaborating institutions used their own protocols to collect whole blood in K2EDTA tubes. For TCRbeta analysis, collaborators shipped samples in one of three forms: frozen whole blood, isolated PBMCs, or DNA extracted from either of those sample types. TCRbeta CDR3 regions were amplified from genomic DNA by means of the immunoSEQ Assay, a bias-controlled multiplex PCR. On the study's bioinformatics: The number of nucleated cells in each sample was estimated from the amplification of reference gene primers within the assay. To quantify the absolute abundance of each unique TCRbeta CDR3 rearrangement, sequence reads were collapsed and filtered. For each sample, productive Simpson clonality was calculated by taking the square root of Simpson's diversity index across productive rearrangements. The table was pulled from immuneACCESS by TCRdb, which kept in-frame rearrangements only. Such tables lose some clones; where checked, under half of the loss comes from unresolved V genes, and the rest has no known cause. That table furnishes V, J and clone size, whereas the DNA furnished D and trimming. The sample has about 100,000 clones on record, about 88% of them singletons. Roughly 4.6% of the sample is held by the ten biggest clonotypes.

Broad study findings and their caveats: The quantity of clinical and demographic metadata differed by source and by participant and was supplied without curation.

The sequenced sample consisted of peripheral blood. The TCR originated in a human donor in a cohort sampled during active COVID-19.

The CDR3: CASSLGLAGGNNEQFF. The DNA sequence is TGTGCCAGCAGCTTGGGACTAGCGGGAGGTAACAATGAGCAGTTCTTC. In this chain, TRBV5-4 is recombined with TRBJ2-1, with TRBD2 matching 13 junction bases. Germline trimming: 0 bases from V, 5 bases from J; junction bases outside gene matches: 2. CDR1 and CDR2 (SGHNT, YYREEE) derive from the germline V gene (reference sequence). Inclusive of the bounding cysteine and phenylalanine, the CDR3 is 16 residues long. Just CDR3 DNA is preserved here, 48 bases in frame from base 1.